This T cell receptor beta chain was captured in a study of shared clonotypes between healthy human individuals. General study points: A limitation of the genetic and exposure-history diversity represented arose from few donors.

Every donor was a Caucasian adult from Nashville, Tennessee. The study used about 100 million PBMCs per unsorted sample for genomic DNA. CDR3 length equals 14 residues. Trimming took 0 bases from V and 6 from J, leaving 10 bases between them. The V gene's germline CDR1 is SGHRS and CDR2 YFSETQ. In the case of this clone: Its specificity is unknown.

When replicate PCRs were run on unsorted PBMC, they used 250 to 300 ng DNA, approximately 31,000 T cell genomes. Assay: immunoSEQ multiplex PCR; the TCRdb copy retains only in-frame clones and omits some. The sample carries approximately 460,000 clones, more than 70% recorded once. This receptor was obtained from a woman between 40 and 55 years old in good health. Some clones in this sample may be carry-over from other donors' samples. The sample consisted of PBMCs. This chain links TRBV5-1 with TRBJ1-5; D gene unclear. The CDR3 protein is CASSLEATGQPQHF. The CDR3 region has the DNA TGCGCCAGCAGCTTGGAGGCCACGGGTCAGCCCCAGCATTTT. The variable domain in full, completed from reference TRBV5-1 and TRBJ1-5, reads KAGVTQTPRYLIKTRGQQVTLSCSPISGHRSVSWYQQTPGQGLQFLFEYFSETQRNKGNFPGRFSGRQFSNSRSEMNVSTLELGDSALYLCASSLEATGQPQHFGDGTRLSIL.